The clone carrying this T cell receptor beta chain was found many times. This sample is drawn from a study of T cells after yellow fever vaccination. TCRdb itself ran the 5' RACE reads through MiXCR, one entry per CDR3 protein. The sample consists of about 260,000 distinct CDR3 sequences, 3.6% of them appearing once. Trimming at V came to 6 bases and at J to 9 bases, leaving 16 bases not matched to a gene. The CDR3 sequence is 16 residues long. The origin of this receptor is a man aged 18 to 30 who received the YFV17D yellow fever vaccine. The specimen was PBMCs, collected 15 days after the yellow fever booster vaccination. This chain uses TRBV12-3 or TRBV12-4 with TRBJ2-1, with 8 bases that match TRBD2. DNA for the CDR3: TGTGCCAGCAGCCCTGGCGGGGGGACATCCCCAGGTGAGCAGTTCTTC. Its protein product is CASSPGGGTSPGEQFF.